This entry concerns a single TCR beta chain. The antigen this receptor binds is unknown. No base quality information exists; no much larger clone differs at one position. The CDR3 regions of human TCRbeta chains were analyzed by immunosequencing. The authors' analysis ran thus. Repertoire TCRs were checked for matches against a reference library of SARS-CoV-2-specific TCRs that had been generated using the MIRA antigen-specificity platform. Breadth meant the fraction of unique TCRs that were SARS-CoV-2-associated, whereas depth meant the fraction of total T cells that were SARS-CoV-2-associated. Each spike-specific TCR was assigned to its reactive spike region and to a CD4 or CD8 class using the MIRA data. Log10-transformed breadth and depth values were compared by one-way ANOVA with Sidak's multiple comparisons tests. The table was pulled from immuneACCESS by TCRdb, which kept in-frame rearrangements only. Such tables lose some clones; where checked, under half of the loss comes from unresolved V genes, and the rest has no known cause. That table furnishes V, J and clone size, whereas the DNA furnished D and trimming. This sample lists about 210,000 clones; approximately 92% were detected once. The top ten hold 1% to 1.5% of the sample.

This specimen comes from a study of T cell responses to AZD1222 COVID-19 vaccine (dated by TCRdb to about 2021). General notes on the study: Because spike-specific TCR depth and breadth did not differ between the two schedules, AZD1222 recipients who got a second dose at roughly 4 weeks were pooled with those who got a second dose at roughly 12 weeks. TCR sequencing was performed for 230 to 250 trial participants, of whom some 200 were given two doses of AZD1222 and 26 were given two doses of MenACWY control vaccine. Trial participants were enrolled into age subgroups of 18-55, 56-69 and 70-plus years, which contained approximately 150, 28 and 58 TCR-sequenced participants, respectively.

The germline ends are 19 bases apart after V is trimmed by 10 bases and J by 0 bases. The germline V gene sets CDR1 to LGHNT and CDR2 to FRNRAP. Counted from cysteine to phenylalanine, this CDR3 has 16 amino acids. Only CDR3 DNA is held: 48 bases, read in frame from base 1. Broader findings and caveats from the paper: Reportedly, almost half of the unique spike-specific TCRs recognized epitopes lying outside the regions that are mutated in the B.1.351 and B.1.1.7 variants. The whole spike protein was spanned by vaccine-associated CD4 TCRs, and dominant responses were seen in regions 160-218 and 743-854. Participants were mostly white British and included more females than males, and it was suggested by the authors that clonal diversity may have been underestimated. Conclusions about previously exposed vaccinees are limited, since just five to seven AZD1222 recipients were seropositive for SARS-CoV-2 at baseline. In the small 56-69-year group, the increase in depth fell short of significance, most likely because of low power. Because no day 14 peak-response samples were available, repertoires were characterized only after the peak T cell response. After two AZD1222 doses, both the breadth and the depth of spike-specific TCRs were significantly higher than at day 0 and than in MenACWY recipients.

The label giving this sample's time point can be read as: baseline before first vaccination. Vaccinee samples came from UK trials COV001 and COV002, including a single-blind randomized controlled phase 2/3 trial of AZD1222 (ChAdOx1 nCoV-19) in healthy adults. For TCRbeta chain sequencing, PBMC samples were collected from trial participants at day 0 and at day 28 after the second dose. Sequencing was performed on peripheral blood, taken on day 0 of AZD1222 vaccination. The V and J genes are TRBV12-5 and TRBJ1-5; perhaps TRBD1 is the D gene, with 5 bases matching. This clonotype originated in an adult in good health. The DNA reads TGTGCTATTGGGGAAGGGCAGGGCTATAGCAATCAGCCCCAGCATTTT. Translated, it gives CAIGEGQGYSNQPQHF.